This entry lists 10 T cell receptor beta chains sequenced from one sample in a study of cytomegalovirus exposure and HLA in healthy donors. The PCR had 60 Vbeta and 13 Jbeta primers. The protocol was immunoSEQ multiplex PCR, while the TCRdb copy is restricted to in-frame clones and leaves out a portion. Here the sample spans 160,000 or so clones, approximately 80% being singletons. Material: PBMCs. These receptors were obtained from a man aged 50 to 59 in good health and CMV-seropositive.

The chain employs TRBV9 and TRBJ2-1, with 7 bases aligning to TRBD2. V lost 1 base and J lost 0; bases outside the gene matches: 4. The germline V gene has CDR1 SGDLS and CDR2 YYNGEE. The CDR3 has 16 amino acids. CDR3 DNA sequence: TGTGCCAGCAGCGTAAGCGGGGAAAGCTCCTACAATGAGCAGTTCTTC. Its protein is CASSVSGESSYNEQFF. The full variable domain, in which reference TRBV9 and TRBJ2-1 provide the parts outside the CDR3, is DSGVTQTPKHLITATGQRVTLRCSPRSGDLSVYWYQQSLDQGLQFLIQYYNGEERAKGNILERFSAQQFPDLHSELNLSSLELGDSALYFCASSVSGESSYNEQFFGPGTRLTVL.

The chain recombines TRBV2 with TRBJ2-7; 11 positions match TRBD2. Trimming removed 7 bases from V and 0 bases from J; junction bases left unmatched: 11. Germline values: CDR1 SNHLY, CDR2 FYNNEI. This CDR3 has 17 amino acids. CDR3 residues: CASTGRASGGRSYEQYF. Written as DNA, the CDR3 is TGTGCCAGCACCGGAAGGGCTAGCGGGGGGCGCTCCTACGAGCAGTACTTC.

This clone was recorded a few times. The chain has TRBV25-1 and TRBJ2-2; possibly TRBD1 for D (6 bases). From germline, CDR1 is MGHDK and CDR2 SYGVNS. V lost 6 bases and J lost 0, with 11 bases in between. The length of the CDR3 is 15 residues. The CDR3 sequence is CASSKDSANTGELFF. The CDR3 DNA follows: TGTGCCAGCAGCAAGGACAGCGCGAACACCGGGGAGCTGTTTTTT. The whole variable domain, filled in from reference TRBV25-1 and TRBJ2-2, reads EADIYQTPRYLVIGTGKKITLECSQTMGHDKMYWYQQDPGMELHLIHYSYGVNSTEKGDLSSESTVSRIRTEHFPLTLESARPSHTSQYLCASSKDSANTGELFFGEGSRLTVL.

The V call is TRBV10-1, the J call TRBJ2-3; possibly TRBD1 for D (6 bases). V was shortened by 10 bases and J by 0 bases, with 14 bases between the two germline ends. CDR1 and CDR2 from the germline V gene are WNHNN and SYGVQD (reference sequence). This CDR3 region has 14 residues. The CDR3 loop reads CANLGHRSTDTQYF. CDR3 nucleotide sequence: TGCGCCAACCTGGGACACCGCAGCACAGATACGCAGTATTTT.

J is TRBJ2-7 and V is TRBV18; perhaps TRBD2 as D (6 bases). CDR1 is KGHSH, CDR2 LQKENI, per germline. V lost 3 bases and J lost 0, with 18 bases in between. The CDR3 runs to 17 residues. CDR3 amino acids: CASSPSPTAGTSYEQYF. The CDR3 nucleotides read TGTGCCAGCTCACCCAGTCCCACGGCGGGGACCTCCTACGAGCAGTACTTC.

The V and J genes are TRBV5-1 and TRBJ2-1; 7 bases line up with TRBD2. The CDR3 is 20 amino acids. The V and J ends lost 3 bases and 0 bases, in that order; junction bases with no gene match: 18. Germline CDR1 SGHRS, CDR2 YFSETQ. The CDR3: CASSWGGMSRQRGSYNEQFF. CDR3 nucleotide sequence: TGCGCCAGCAGCTGGGGAGGGATGTCTCGGCAAAGGGGCTCCTACAATGAGCAGTTCTTC. The complete variable domain, with remaining parts taken from reference TRBV5-1 and TRBJ2-1, reads KAGVTQTPRYLIKTRGQQVTLSCSPISGHRSVSWYQQTPGQGLQFLFEYFSETQRNKGNFPGRFSGRQFSNSRSEMNVSTLELGDSALYLCASSWGGMSRQRGSYNEQFFGPGTRLTVL.

The V gene is TRBV7-9, the J gene TRBJ2-1, with TRBD2 identical over 10 bases. Germline V lookup: CDR1 SEHNR, CDR2 FQNEAQ (reference sequence). After removal of 3 bases from V and 5 bases from J, the junction contained 7 bases not matched to a gene. The CDR3 has 16 residues. In DNA, the CDR3 is TGTGCCAGCAGCTTTTACAGGACTAGCGGACACAATGAGCAGTTCTTC. It yields the protein CASSFYRTSGHNEQFF.

The V gene is TRBV19, the J gene TRBJ1-2; D unresolved. The CDR3 covers 14 residues. V lost 3 bases to trimming and J lost 0 bases, with 8 bases between them. Germline V gene data show CDR1 as LNHDA and CDR2 as SQIVND (reference sequence). The chain's CDR3 is CASSMRGPNYGYTF. The CDR3 bases are TGTGCCAGTAGTATGCGGGGTCCTAACTATGGCTACACCTTC. Drawing the rest from reference TRBV19 and TRBJ1-2, the complete variable domain is DGGITQSPKYLFRKEGQNVTLSCEQNLNHDAMYWYRQDPGQGLRLIYYSQIVNDFQKGDIAEGYSVSREKKESFPLTVTSAQKNPTAFYLCASSMRGPNYGYTFGSGTRLTVV.

This clone was recorded once. The V gene is TRBV19, the J gene TRBJ2-7; 8 bases align to TRBD1. CDR3 length: 14 amino acids. Germline V CDR1 and CDR2: LNHDA, SQIVND (reference sequence). With 3 bases clipped from V and 2 bases from J, the junction kept 3 bases outside the gene matches. The CDR3 DNA follows: TGTGCCAGTAGTATCGACAGGGGTCCCTACGAGCAGTACTTC. This sequence encodes CASSIDRGPYEQYF.

The chain has TRBV7-8 and TRBJ2-7; D is uncertain. Trimming removed 1 base from V and 5 bases from J, with 3 bases in between. Germline V lookup: CDR1 SGHVS, CDR2 FQNEAQ. This CDR3 contains 11 residues. CDR3 protein: CASSLVNEQYF. The CDR3 region has the DNA TGTGCCAGCAGCTTAGTAAACGAGCAGTACTTC.